This is a list of T cell receptor beta chains from one sample in a study of blood T cell repertoires in COVID-19. Libraries were prepared by immunoSEQ multiplex PCR; TCRdb keeps only in-frame clonotypes and omits some of them. The sample comprises around 200,000 clones, about nine tenths of which are singletons, and about 2.2% rests with the top ten. Material for sequencing was peripheral blood. These receptors came from a woman between 50 and 59 years old with acute or convalescent COVID-19. The CDR3 runs from the conserved cysteine through the conserved F or W. D genes are given only for firm matches. A clone size is listed for some rows: how often the clone was seen (once, few, many), or a class if it is expanded.

v_gene	j_gene	abundance	d_gene	CDR3aa	CDR3nt
TRBV18	TRBJ2-1	-	-	CASSPPAEKNNEQFF	TGTGCCAGCTCACCACCGGCGGAGAAGAACAATGAGCAGTTCTTC
TRBV6-1	TRBJ2-5	-	-	CASSEGSGQETQYF	TGTGCCAGCAGTGAAGGGAGCGGACAAGAGACCCAGTACTTC
TRBV29-1	TRBJ1-3	-	-	CSVELFGNTIYF	TGCAGCGTTGAACTTTTTGGAAACACCATATATTTT
TRBV6-5	TRBJ2-1	few	-	CASTSTGLDEQFF	TGTGCCAGCACTAGTACTGGGTTGGATGAGCAGTTCTTC
TRBV11-2	TRBJ2-3	-	TRBD1	CASSRDRVIADTQYF	TGTGCCAGCAGCCGGGACAGGGTTATTGCGGATACGCAGTATTTT
TRBV9	TRBJ2-3	-	TRBD2	CASSAQLAGHTDTQYF	TGTGCCAGCAGCGCCCAACTAGCGGGACACACAGATACGCAGTATTTT
TRBV6-6	TRBJ1-1	-	-	CASRPTAELNTEAFF	TGTGCCAGCAGGCCGACAGCCGAATTGAACACTGAAGCTTTCTTT
TRBV18	TRBJ2-3	-	TRBD2	CASSRNSQAGGADTQYF	TGTGCCAGCTCACGAAACTCCCAGGCGGGGGGAGCAGATACGCAGTATTTT
TRBV15	TRBJ1-5	-	TRBD1	CATSRVRDTGVGQPQHF	TGTGCCACCAGCAGAGTTAGAGACACAGGGGTAGGACAGCCCCAGCATTTT
TRBV5-1	TRBJ2-2	-	TRBD2	CASSLALAGDTGELFF	TGCGCCAGCAGCTTGGCCCTAGCGGGAGACACCGGGGAGCTGTTTTTT
TRBV3-1/TRBV3-2	TRBJ2-1	-	-	CASSTQKRNEQFF	TGTGCCAGCAGCACTCAAAAGAGGAATGAGCAGTTCTTC
TRBV12-1	TRBJ2-1	-	-	CASSFALWAGANYNEQFF	TGTGCCAGCAGCTTTGCCCTCTGGGCGGGGGCTAACTACAATGAGCAGTTCTTC
TRBV18	TRBJ2-7	-	-	CASSPALPSNPEQYF	TGTGCCAGCTCACCGGCTCTTCCTAGCAACCCCGAGCAGTACTTC
TRBV18	TRBJ2-1	-	TRBD2	CASSVAGGYEQFF	TGTGCCAGCTCAGTAGCGGGAGGGTACGAGCAGTTCTTC
TRBV5-4	TRBJ2-2	-	TRBD1	CASSAGQGGRMVTGELFF	TGTGCCAGCAGCGCCGGACAGGGTGGGCGTATGGTAACCGGGGAGCTGTTTTTT
TRBV12-5	TRBJ2-7	-	-	CASGFGAGTGADYEQYF	-
TRBV5-4	TRBJ1-6	-	TRBD1	CASSSPGTGGSGNSPLHF	TGTGCCAGCAGCTCCCCTGGGACAGGCGGTTCCGGGAATTCACCCCTCCACTTT
TRBV7-2	TRBJ2-7	-	TRBD2	CASSPSGTPYEQYF	TGTGCCAGCAGCCCCAGCGGGACCCCCTACGAGCAGTACTTC
TRBV10-3	TRBJ1-1	-	TRBD1	CAIAASTGEPEAFF	TGTGCCATCGCCGCTTCGACAGGGGAACCTGAAGCTTTCTTT
TRBV18	TRBJ1-3	-	-	CASSPLGGSNTIYF	TGTGCCAGCTCACCCCTCGGGGGATCAAACACCATATATTTT
TRBV6-2/TRBV6-3	TRBJ2-3	-	TRBD2	CASSYPASGGSGDTQYF	TGTGCCAGCAGTTACCCTGCTAGCGGGGGGTCAGGAGATACGCAGTATTTT
TRBV10-3	TRBJ2-3	once	TRBD2	CAISQGLAGGSTDTQYF	TGTGCCATCAGTCAGGGACTAGCGGGAGGGAGCACAGATACGCAGTATTTT
TRBV6-5	TRBJ2-7	-	-	CASSSPARSPYEQYF	TGTGCCAGCAGTTCCCCGGCTAGATCCCCCTACGAGCAGTACTTC
TRBV25-1	TRBJ2-3	few	TRBD1	CASSENSGTGGSTDTQYF	TGTGCCAGCAGTGAAAATTCCGGGACAGGGGGCAGTACAGATACGCAGTATTTT
TRBV4-1	TRBJ1-2	-	-	CASSQGTATNYGYTF	TGCGCCAGCAGCCAAGGGACAGCGACTAACTATGGCTACACCTTC
TRBV19	TRBJ1-6	-	-	CASSYGGGNSPLHF	TGTGCCAGTAGTTATGGCGGAGGTAATTCACCCCTCCACTTT
TRBV9	TRBJ2-1	-	-	CASSVDGGSYNEQFF	TGTGCCAGCAGCGTAGACGGCGGTTCCTACAATGAGCAGTTCTTC
TRBV27	TRBJ1-2	-	TRBD1	CASSLTDRPSYGYTF	TGTGCCAGCAGTTTGACGGACAGGCCCTCTTATGGCTACACCTTC
TRBV24-1	TRBJ2-7	-	TRBD1	CATSDLRGQAFDSSYEQYF	TGTGCCACCAGTGATTTGAGGGGACAGGCCTTCGATAGCTCCTACGAGCAGTACTTC
TRBV9	TRBJ1-2	-	-	CASSVDPAWGANYGYTF	TGTGCCAGCAGCGTAGATCCAGCGTGGGGAGCTAACTATGGCTACACCTTC
TRBV7-8	TRBJ1-1	-	TRBD1	CASSSRPPLTGLNTEAFF	TGTGCCAGCAGCTCTCGACCGCCCTTGACAGGGTTAAATACTGAAGCTTTCTTT
TRBV28	TRBJ2-3	-	-	CASSLGQPGSNTQYF	TGTGCCAGCAGTTTAGGGCAGCCTGGTTCAAATACGCAGTATTTT
TRBV7-9	TRBJ1-2	-	-	CASSFMSDGYTF	TGTGCCAGCAGTTTTATGTCTGATGGCTACACCTTC
TRBV20-1	TRBJ1-1	-	-	CSASIGGEAFF	TGCAGTGCTAGTATAGGCGGTGAAGCTTTCTTT
TRBV5-4	TRBJ2-3	-	-	CASSLISSTDTQYF	TGTGCCAGCAGCTTGATCTCGAGCACAGATACGCAGTATTTT
TRBV19	TRBJ2-1	-	TRBD2	CASTPRREAVNEQFF	TGTGCCAGTACCCCTAGGCGGGAGGCTGTGAATGAGCAGTTCTTC
TRBV10-3	TRBJ2-3	-	TRBD2	CASREGTDTQYF	TGTGCCAGTCGGGAGGGCACAGATACGCAGTATTTT
TRBV18	TRBJ1-2	-	-	CASSPGLGTNYGYTF	TGTGCCAGCTCACCCGGACTAGGGACTAACTATGGCTACACCTTC
TRBV18	TRBJ2-5	-	TRBD1	CASSPDGQGARETQYF	TGTGCCAGCTCACCGGACGGACAGGGGGCAAGAGAGACCCAGTACTTC